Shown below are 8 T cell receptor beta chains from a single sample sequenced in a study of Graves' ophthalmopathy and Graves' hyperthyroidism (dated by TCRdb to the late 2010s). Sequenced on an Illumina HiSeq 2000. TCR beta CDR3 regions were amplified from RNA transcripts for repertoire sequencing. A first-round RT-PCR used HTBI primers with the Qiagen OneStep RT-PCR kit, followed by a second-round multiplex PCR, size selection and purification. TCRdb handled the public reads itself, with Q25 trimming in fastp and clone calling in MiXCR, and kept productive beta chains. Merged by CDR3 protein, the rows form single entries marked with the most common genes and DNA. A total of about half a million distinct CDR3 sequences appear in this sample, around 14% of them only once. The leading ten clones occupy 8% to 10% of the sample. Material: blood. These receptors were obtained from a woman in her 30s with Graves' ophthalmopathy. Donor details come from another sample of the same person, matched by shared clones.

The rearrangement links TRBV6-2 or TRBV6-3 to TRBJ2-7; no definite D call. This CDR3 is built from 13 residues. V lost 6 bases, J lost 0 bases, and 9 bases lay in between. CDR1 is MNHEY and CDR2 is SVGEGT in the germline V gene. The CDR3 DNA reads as TGTGCCAGCAGAACCGACGGCTCCTACGAGCAGTACTTC. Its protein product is CASRTDGSYEQYF.

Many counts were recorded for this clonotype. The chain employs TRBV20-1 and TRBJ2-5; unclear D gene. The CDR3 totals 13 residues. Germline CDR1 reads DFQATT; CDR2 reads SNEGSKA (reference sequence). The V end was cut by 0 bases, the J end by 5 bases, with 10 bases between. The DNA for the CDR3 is TGCAGTGCTAGAGACCCAGCCTGGGAGACCCAGTACTTC. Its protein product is CSARDPAWETQYF.

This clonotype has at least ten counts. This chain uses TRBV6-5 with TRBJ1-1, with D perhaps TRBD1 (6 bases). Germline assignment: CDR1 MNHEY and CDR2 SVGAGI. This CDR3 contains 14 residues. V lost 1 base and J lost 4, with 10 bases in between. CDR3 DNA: TGTGCCAGCAGTTACTGGGGGCAAGGCACTGAAGCTTTCTTT. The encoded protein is CASSYWGQGTEAFF.

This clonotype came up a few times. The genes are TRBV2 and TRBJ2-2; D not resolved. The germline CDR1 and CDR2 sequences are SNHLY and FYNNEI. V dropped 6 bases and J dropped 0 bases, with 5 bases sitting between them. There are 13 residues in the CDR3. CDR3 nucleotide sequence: TGTGCCAGCAGGGAAACGAACACCGGGGAGCTGTTTTTT. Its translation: CASRETNTGELFF. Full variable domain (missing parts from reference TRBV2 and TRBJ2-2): EPEVTQTPSHQVTQMGQEVILRCVPISNHLYFYWYRQILGQKVEFLVSFYNNEISEKSEIFDDQFSVERPDGSNFTLKIRSTKLEDSAMYFCASRETNTGELFFGEGSRLTVL.

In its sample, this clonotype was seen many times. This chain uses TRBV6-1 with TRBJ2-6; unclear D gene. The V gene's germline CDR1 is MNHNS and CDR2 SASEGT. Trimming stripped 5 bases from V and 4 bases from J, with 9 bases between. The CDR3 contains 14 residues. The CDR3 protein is CASSTFSGANVLTF. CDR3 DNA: TGTGCCAGCAGTACATTTTCCGGGGCCAACGTCCTGACTTTC.

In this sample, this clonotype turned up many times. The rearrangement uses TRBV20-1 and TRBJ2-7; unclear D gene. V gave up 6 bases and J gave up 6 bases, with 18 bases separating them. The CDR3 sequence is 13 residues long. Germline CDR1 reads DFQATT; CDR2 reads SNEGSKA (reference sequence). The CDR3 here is CSAFPEVVAEQYF. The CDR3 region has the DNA TGCAGTGCCTTCCCCGAAGTGGTTGCCGAGCAGTACTTC.

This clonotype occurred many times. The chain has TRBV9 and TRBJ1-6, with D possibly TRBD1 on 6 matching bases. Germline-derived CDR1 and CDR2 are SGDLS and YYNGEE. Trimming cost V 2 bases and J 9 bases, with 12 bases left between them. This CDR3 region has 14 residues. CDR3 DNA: TGTGCCAGCAGCGTGAACAGGGATAGTTCACCCCTCCACTTT. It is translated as CASSVNRDSSPLHF.

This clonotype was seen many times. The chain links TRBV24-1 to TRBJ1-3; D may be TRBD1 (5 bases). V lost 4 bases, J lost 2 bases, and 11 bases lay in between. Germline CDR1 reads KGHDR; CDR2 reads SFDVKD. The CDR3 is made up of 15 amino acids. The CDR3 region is CATSEGPIPGNTIYF. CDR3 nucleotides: TGTGCCACCAGTGAGGGACCGATTCCTGGAAACACCATATATTTT.